The 19 T cell receptor beta chains listed next were all sequenced from one sample in a study of T cell responses to AZD1222 COVID-19 vaccine. Assay: immunoSEQ multiplex PCR; the TCRdb copy retains only in-frame clones and omits some. The data show some 170,000 clones, 75% to 90% seen once. Source: peripheral blood, taken 28 days after the second dose of the MenACWY control vaccine. All receptors come from an adult who received the MenACWY meningococcal vaccine as a control.

V is TRBV25-1 and J is TRBJ1-1, with TRBD1 matching 9 bases. The CDR3 runs 13 residues. Germline CDR1 is MGHDK and CDR2 is SYGVNS. Trimming cost V 11 bases and J 2 bases; bases outside gene matches: 6. As DNA, the CDR3 is TGTGCCTCCGCGGGACAGGGTAACACTGAAGCTTTCTTT. Translation: CASAGQGNTEAFF.

This chain connects TRBV28 to TRBJ2-7; no reliable D call. CDR1 is MDHEN and CDR2 is SYDVKM in the germline V gene. This CDR3 is built from 11 residues. V shed 3 bases and J shed 6 bases, with 6 bases lying between them. The CDR3 DNA reads TGTGCCAGCAGTTTTTTCTCCGAGCAGTACTTC. This codes for CASSFFSEQYF.

The gene calls are TRBV5-1 and TRBJ1-1; tentative D call: TRBD1 (5 bases). Germline V gene sequence: CDR1 SGHRS, CDR2 YFSETQ. This CDR3 is built from 15 residues. Deletions cut 3 bases from V and 10 bases from J, with 22 bases between. This CDR3 is CASSSTPRSSGAAFF. The CDR3 nucleotides are TGCGCCAGCAGCTCGACCCCCCGATCCTCCGGGGCAGCTTTCTTT.

V gene TRBV5-1 combines with J gene TRBJ2-3; 13 nucleotides match TRBD2. Looked up from germline, CDR1 is SGHRS and CDR2 is YFSETQ. V was pared by 4 bases and J by 1 base, with 9 bases of the junction left unmatched. This CDR3 region has 18 residues. The CDR3 nucleotides read TGCGCCAGCAGCCTTCCGGGACTAGCGGGACCCCGCACAGATACGCAGTATTTT. It translates to CASSLPGLAGPRTDTQYF.

The rearrangement joins TRBV5-5 to TRBJ2-2, with D possibly being TRBD1 or TRBD2 (6 bases each). CDR3 length: 16 residues. Per germline, CDR1 SGHKS and CDR2 YYEKEE (reference sequence). V lost 0 bases and J 3 bases, leaving 12 bases between the germline ends. This chain's CDR3 is CASSLVGGADTGELFF. CDR3 in DNA: TGTGCCAGCAGCTTGGTGGGGGGCGCCGACACCGGGGAGCTGTTTTTT.

CDR3 protein: CASSPGGLLTEAFF. The CDR3 region has the DNA TGTGCCAGCAGCCCTGGGGGGTTGTTAACTGAAGCTTTCTTT. The genes are TRBV27 and TRBJ1-1, with D possibly being TRBD1 (5 bases). Per the germline V gene, CDR1 is MNHEY and CDR2 is SMNVEV (reference sequence). The CDR3 covers 14 residues. Deletions cut 6 bases from V and 5 bases from J, with 16 bases between.

V is TRBV19 and J is TRBJ1-2; D unclear. The CDR3 contains 15 residues. Germline-derived CDR1 and CDR2 are LNHDA and SQIVND (reference sequence). Trimming stripped 4 bases from V and 4 bases from J, with 16 bases between. CDR3 loop: CASSSRALNPYGYTF. As DNA, the CDR3 is TGTGCCAGTAGTAGTAGGGCGTTGAATCCCTATGGCTACACCTTC.

This chain uses TRBV5-5 with TRBJ2-5; D possibly uses TRBD1 or TRBD2 (6 bases each). In germline, CDR1 is SGHKS, CDR2 YYEKEE (reference sequence). The germline V and J ends were trimmed by 2 bases and 5 bases, with 10 bases remaining between them. The CDR3 spans 13 residues. The CDR3 loop is CASSFQGRETQYF. The CDR3 DNA follows: TGTGCCAGCAGCTTTCAGGGGAGGGAGACCCAGTACTTC.

In its sample, this clone was seen once. The chain links TRBV28 to TRBJ1-1, with D unresolved. In germline, CDR1 is MDHEN, CDR2 SYDVKM. The CDR3 length is 12 residues. V lost 8 bases, J lost 1 base, and 8 bases lay in between. The CDR3 sequence: CASGYGNTEAFF. In DNA form, the CDR3 reads TGTGCCAGCGGATACGGGAACACTGAAGCTTTCTTT.

The chain employs TRBV19 and TRBJ2-1, with TRBD2 matching 9 bases. The CDR3 runs to 14 residues. The germline V gene encodes CDR1 LNHDA and CDR2 SQIVND (reference sequence). The junction had 4 bases not matched to a gene; V was cut back by 5 bases and J by 5 bases. The CDR3 here is CASSWQREDNEQFF. The CDR3 nucleotides are TGTGCCAGTAGTTGGCAGCGGGAGGACAATGAGCAGTTCTTC. Together with reference TRBV19 and TRBJ2-1, the CDR3 gives the full variable domain: DGGITQSPKYLFRKEGQNVTLSCEQNLNHDAMYWYRQDPGQGLRLIYYSQIVNDFQKGDIAEGYSVSREKKESFPLTVTSAQKNPTAFYLCASSWQREDNEQFFGPGTRLTVL.

V usage is TRBV7-2 and J usage is TRBJ2-1, with 8 nucleotides matching TRBD2. The CDR3 sequence is 16 residues long. Germline CDR1 SGHTA, CDR2 FQGNSA. The trim removed 1 base at V and 3 bases at J, leaving 5 bases unmatched. CDR3 coding DNA: TGTGCCAGCAGCTTAGAAGCGGGAGTCCTCTACAATGAGCAGTTCTTC. As protein: CASSLEAGVLYNEQFF.

This clone was picked up one time. The genes are TRBV6-5 and TRBJ1-1; D possibly corresponds to TRBD1 (6 bases). V was cut by 0 bases and J by 4 bases, with 15 bases left in between. Germline loops: CDR1 MNHEY, CDR2 SVGAGI. CDR3 size: 16 residues. This CDR3 is CASSYSIGGPITEAFF. The CDR3 region has the DNA TGTGCCAGCAGTTACTCTATCGGGGGCCCGATCACTGAAGCTTTCTTT.

This clone was detected once. The rearrangement joins TRBV5-1 to TRBJ1-1, with D uncertain. V was trimmed by 7 bases and J by 1 base, leaving 14 bases between them. Germline CDR1 SGHRS, CDR2 YFSETQ. This CDR3 comprises 14 residues. The DNA of the CDR3 is TGCGCCAGCGGATTGGCCCAGCCGAACACTGAAGCTTTCTTT. Translating it yields CASGLAQPNTEAFF.

This rearrangement joins TRBV6-2 or TRBV6-3 to TRBJ2-2, with a possible D match to TRBD2 (5 bases). The V end lost 6 bases, the J end lost 1 base, and 18 bases lay between the germline ends. Germline CDR1 is MNHEY and CDR2 is SVGEGT. The CDR3 is 17 amino acids. CDR3 bases: TGTGCCAGCAGCATGCGCTTGGTCGGGGTGAACACCGGGGAGCTGTTTTTT. Its translation is CASSMRLVGVNTGELFF.

This chain joins TRBV28 and TRBJ2-7; D possibly corresponds to TRBD1 (6 bases). V lost 6 bases to trimming and J lost 3 bases, with 15 bases between them. Germline V gene data show CDR1 as MDHEN and CDR2 as SYDVKM. CDR3 length: 14 amino acids. The CDR3 spells CASRPGHKYYEQYF. The CDR3 DNA is TGTGCCAGCAGGCCGGGACACAAATACTACGAGCAGTACTTC.

The sample holds one count of this clone. This chain joins TRBV6-4 and TRBJ1-2; 8 bases fit TRBD1. Germline-derived CDR1 and CDR2 are MRHNA and SNTAGT. The CDR3 totals 16 residues. V lost 4 bases, J lost 2 bases, and 9 bases stayed unmatched. The CDR3 region has the DNA TGTGCCAGCAGTGGCCACGCAGGGGGCGCAAACTATGGCTACACCTTC. It specifies CASSGHAGGANYGYTF.

The chain carries TRBV6-6 and TRBJ1-4; 9 bases fit TRBD1. The CDR3 sequence is 15 residues long. V dropped 3 bases and J dropped 7; count of bases not matched to a gene: 6. Germline CDR1 reads MNHNY; CDR2 reads SVGAGI (reference sequence). The CDR3 is CASSYSGTGSEKLFF. DNA for the CDR3: TGTGCCAGCAGTTATTCCGGGACAGGGTCTGAAAAACTGTTTTTT.

The chain is built from TRBV14 and TRBJ1-3; no firm D call. The germline CDR1 and CDR2 sequences are SGHDN and FVKESK. The V end lost 1 base, the J end lost 3 bases, and 4 bases lay between the germline ends. CDR3 size: 13 residues. The CDR3 nucleotides read TGTGCCAGCAGCCAAGCAGGTGGAAACACCATATATTTT. Its translation: CASSQAGGNTIYF.

This sequence joins TRBV4-1 and TRBJ1-1; no reliable D call. Germline CDR1 MGHRA, CDR2 YSYEKL. This CDR3 region has 15 residues. V lost 3 bases and J 1 base, leaving 12 bases between the germline ends. The CDR3 sequence: CASSQPRASNTEAFF. CDR3 DNA: TGCGCCAGCAGCCAGCCCCGGGCCTCGAACACTGAAGCTTTCTTT.